Listed below are T cell receptor beta chains from one sample, sequenced in a study of radiotherapy plus CTLA-4 blockade in lung cancer. Generated by immunoSEQ multiplex PCR, the TCRdb table keeps only in-frame clones and is missing some. The data contain more than 90,000 clones, more than 65% of them singletons. Sequencing used peripheral blood, obtained from a patient treated with radiotherapy plus ipilimumab. Receptor source: a human donor with non-small cell lung cancer that progressed on radiotherapy plus ipilimumab. Some clones in this sample may be carry-over from other donors' samples. Both conserved end residues are part of each CDR3. D genes are given only for firm matches. Clone size is given for some rows only: seen once, a few or many times, or a class if the clone is expanded.

CDR3nt: TGTGCCAGCAGTGAAGCGTTCCCCACAGGGCAAGAGACCCAGTACTTC; CDR3aa: CASSEAFPTGQETQYF; abundance: -; v_gene: TRBV6-1; j_gene: TRBJ2-5; d_gene: -
CDR3nt: TGTGCCAGCAGTTTATCCGTAAATCGGGACGCTGGGGAGCTGTTTTTT; CDR3aa: CASSLSVNRDAGELFF; abundance: -; v_gene: TRBV6-5; j_gene: TRBJ2-2; d_gene: -
CDR3nt: TGCGCCAGCGGAGAACAGGGGTCGTACGAGCAGTACTTC; CDR3aa: CASGEQGSYEQYF; abundance: -; v_gene: TRBV5-1; j_gene: TRBJ2-7; d_gene: TRBD1
CDR3nt: TGTGCCAGCAGTAGACGCGAGTTAGCGGGGGGTTTTACGGAGACCCAGTACTTC; CDR3aa: CASSRRELAGGFTETQYF; abundance: -; v_gene: TRBV2; j_gene: TRBJ2-5; d_gene: TRBD2
CDR3nt: TGTGCCAGCAGTTTATCAGGGACCCCTGAAGCTTTCTTT; CDR3aa: CASSLSGTPEAFF; abundance: -; v_gene: TRBV27; j_gene: TRBJ1-1; d_gene: -
CDR3nt: TGTGCCAGCAGCATGGACAGGACCTACTACGCTGAGCAGTACTTC; CDR3aa: CASSMDRTYYAEQYF; abundance: -; v_gene: TRBV5-4; j_gene: TRBJ2-7; d_gene: TRBD1
CDR3nt: TGTGCCAGCAGCTTGTTGAAGGGAGGTGAGACCCAGTACTTC; CDR3aa: CASSLLKGGETQYF; abundance: -; v_gene: TRBV5-6; j_gene: TRBJ2-5; d_gene: -
CDR3nt: TGTGCCAGCAGCTCACGGAGCTGGGGCGGGGGTGAGGGCAATCAGCCCCAGCATTTT; CDR3aa: CASSSRSWGGGEGNQPQHF; abundance: few; v_gene: TRBV5-5; j_gene: TRBJ1-5; d_gene: -
CDR3nt: TGTGCCAGCAGTTTAATTTGGACAGCATCTAATGAAAAACTGTTTTTT; CDR3aa: CASSLIWTASNEKLFF; abundance: -; v_gene: TRBV28; j_gene: TRBJ1-4; d_gene: -
CDR3nt: TGTGCCAGCAGCATACCGGGGACAGGGCTTGAAAAACTGTTTTTT; CDR3aa: CASSIPGTGLEKLFF; abundance: -; v_gene: TRBV2; j_gene: TRBJ1-4; d_gene: TRBD1
CDR3nt: TGTGCCAGCAGCTTGCACGAGCAGTACTTC; CDR3aa: CASSLHEQYF; abundance: -; v_gene: TRBV5-8; j_gene: TRBJ2-7; d_gene: -
CDR3nt: TGTGCCAGCAGTGAGACTGGGGCAGCCAGGGAGACCCAGTACTTC; CDR3aa: CASSETGAARETQYF; abundance: -; v_gene: TRBV6-6; j_gene: TRBJ2-5; d_gene: -
CDR3nt: TGTGCCTCTATGACTCAAGCCCCGGGGGCCGGCACCGGGGAGCTGTTTTTT; CDR3aa: CASMTQAPGAGTGELFF; abundance: -; v_gene: TRBV10-3; j_gene: TRBJ2-2; d_gene: -
CDR3nt: TGTGCCAGCAGCGGGACAGGGCTAAACACTGAAGCTTTCTTT; CDR3aa: CASSGTGLNTEAFF; abundance: -; v_gene: TRBV5-4; j_gene: TRBJ1-1; d_gene: TRBD1
CDR3nt: TGCGCCAGCAGCCAAGAAGGGCCCCAGTACTCTAATGAGCAGTTCTTC; CDR3aa: CASSQEGPQYSNEQFF; abundance: -; v_gene: TRBV4-1; j_gene: TRBJ2-1; d_gene: -